The source of this T cell receptor beta chain is a study of blood T cell repertoires in COVID-19. Method: immunoSEQ multiplex PCR; TCRdb's copy keeps in-frame clones and lacks some. The sample carries hundreds of thousands of clones, 70% to 90% recorded once. Germline V gene lookup returns CDR1 SGHNT and CDR2 YYREEE (reference sequence). The V gene end was trimmed by 4 bases and the J gene end by 1 base; junction bases not matched to a gene: 6. The CDR3 is 17 amino acids. The chain uses TRBV5-4 and TRBJ2-1; 12 bases match TRBD2. What was sequenced was peripheral blood. The receptor was isolated from a woman in her thirties with active or convalescent COVID-19. The CDR3 nucleotides are TGTGCCAGCAGCGGGGGACTAGCGGGCGTGTCCTACAATGAGCAGTTCTTC. Translated, it gives CASSGGLAGVSYNEQFF.